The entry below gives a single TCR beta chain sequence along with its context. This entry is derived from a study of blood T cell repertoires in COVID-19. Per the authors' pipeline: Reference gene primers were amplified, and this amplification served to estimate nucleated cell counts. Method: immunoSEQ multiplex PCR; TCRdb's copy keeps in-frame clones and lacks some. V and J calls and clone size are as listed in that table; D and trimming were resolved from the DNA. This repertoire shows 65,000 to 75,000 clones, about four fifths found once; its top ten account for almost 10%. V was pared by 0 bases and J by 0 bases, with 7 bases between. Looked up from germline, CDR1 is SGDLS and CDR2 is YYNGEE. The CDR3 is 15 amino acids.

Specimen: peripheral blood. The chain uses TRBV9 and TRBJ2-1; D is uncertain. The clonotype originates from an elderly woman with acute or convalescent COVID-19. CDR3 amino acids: CASSVVSGSYNEQFF. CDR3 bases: TGTGCCAGCAGCGTAGTATCGGGCTCCTACAATGAGCAGTTCTTC.